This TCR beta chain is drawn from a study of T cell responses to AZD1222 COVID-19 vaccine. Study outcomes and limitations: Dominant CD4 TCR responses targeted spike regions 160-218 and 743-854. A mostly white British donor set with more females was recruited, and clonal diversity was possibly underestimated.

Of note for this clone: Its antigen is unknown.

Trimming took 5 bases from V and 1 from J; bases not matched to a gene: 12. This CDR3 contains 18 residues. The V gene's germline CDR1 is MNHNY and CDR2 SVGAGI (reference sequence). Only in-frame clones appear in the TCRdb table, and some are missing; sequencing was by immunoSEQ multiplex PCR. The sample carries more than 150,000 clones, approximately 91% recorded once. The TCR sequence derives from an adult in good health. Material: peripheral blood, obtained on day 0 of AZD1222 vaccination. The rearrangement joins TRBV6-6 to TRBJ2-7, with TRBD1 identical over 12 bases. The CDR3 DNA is TGTGCCAGCAGTCCCCTGGGACAGGGGGCTGTTGGGTCCTACGAGCAGTACTTC. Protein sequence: CASSPLGQGAVGSYEQYF.